Listed here are 10 T cell receptor beta chains from one sample, sequenced in a study of T cells in women clearing cervical HPV infection. Only in-frame clones appear in the TCRdb table, and some are missing; sequencing was by immunoSEQ multiplex PCR. Its table records tens of thousands of clones. The specimen was blood buffy coat. These receptors were collected from a woman aged 18 to 75 with a cervical HPV16 infection that either progressed to CIN3+ or cleared (not recorded which).

A note on this clone: Read coverage stops 3 residues before the CDR3 terminus; the germline J gene supplies the remainder. This rearrangement joins TRBV29-1 to TRBJ2-3, with TRBD2 matching 9 bases. This CDR3 region has 13 residues. Germline values: CDR1 SQVTM, CDR2 ANQGSEA. CDR3 bases read: TGCAGCGCTGCAGCTAGCGGGGCGGAGACG. It codes for CSAAASGAET. The CDR3 as a whole reads CSAAASGAETQYF.

On this clone itself: The sequenced fragment ends 3 residues before the CDR3 boundary, so the rest is inferred from the germline J gene. The V and J genes are TRBV5-1 and TRBJ2-5, with 9 bases identical to TRBD1. With 4 bases clipped from V and 4 bases from J, the junction kept 8 bases outside the gene matches. CDR3 length equals 15 residues. The germline V gene encodes CDR1 SGHRS and CDR2 YFSETQ. CDR3 sequence: CASSPGGQGTETQYF. The sequenced part of the CDR3 DNA is TGCGCCAGCAGCCCGGGGGGACAGGGAACAGAGACC.

On this clone itself: The read stops 3 residues short of the end of the CDR3; the missing end is completed from the germline J gene. The genes are TRBV7-9 and TRBJ2-3; weak D call: TRBD2 (6 bases). The CDR3 has 14 amino acids. Germline V lookup: CDR1 SEHNR, CDR2 FQNEAQ (reference sequence). The V end lost 1 base, the J end lost 3 bases, and 8 bases lay between the germline ends. CDR3 DNA (partial): TGTGCCAGCAGCTTAGTAGCGGCAACAGATACG. Its translation: CASSLVAATDT. The entire CDR3 is CASSLVAATDTQYF.

As to this clone: The read ends 3 residues shy of where the CDR3 ends; the end is completed using the germline J gene. The V call is TRBV6-2 or TRBV6-3, the J call TRBJ1-3; D unresolved. The CDR3 length is 14 residues. V gave up 6 bases and J gave up 0 bases, with 9 bases separating them. Germline V CDR1 and CDR2: MNHEY, SVGEGT. The part of the CDR3 DNA that was read is TGTGCCAGCAGCGCGATTTTCTCTGGAAACACC. Translated, it gives CASSAIFSGNT. The full-length CDR3 reads as CASSAIFSGNTIYF.

Comment on this clone: The read terminates 3 residues before the CDR3 end, so the remaining end is supplied by the germline J gene. V is TRBV10-2 and J is TRBJ2-7; 11 bases align to TRBD2. V trimming: 10 bases; J trimming: 6 bases; junction bases outside the gene matches: 8. This CDR3 has 13 amino acids. Germline CDR1 and CDR2: WSHSY and SAAADI. The CDR3 region is CATSTSGISEQYF. Incomplete CDR3 DNA: TGCGCCACATCGACTAGCGGGATTTCCGAG.

The CDR3 region is CASSLAMAGSPQYF. The CDR3 bases that were read are TGTGCCAGCAGCTTAGCGATGGCAGGTTCACCG. This chain uses TRBV7-2 with TRBJ2-3; D uncertain. The CDR3 end lies 3 residues beyond the end of the read and is filled in from the germline J gene. Germline-derived CDR1 and CDR2 are SGHTA and FQGNSA. The CDR3 contains 14 residues.

A remark on this clone: The sequenced fragment ends 3 residues before the CDR3 boundary, so the rest is inferred from the germline J gene. V is TRBV10-3 and J is TRBJ1-4; 9 bases map to TRBD1. CDR3 length equals 12 residues. Germline-derived CDR1 and CDR2 are ENHRY and SYGVKD. Trimming took 10 bases from V and 4 from J; bases not matched to a gene: 1. The part of the CDR3 DNA that was read is TGTGCCACGACAGGGGGTAATGAAAAA. Its translation: CATTGGNEK. In full, the CDR3 reads CATTGGNEKLFF.

About this clone: The read terminates 3 residues before the CDR3 end, so the remaining end is supplied by the germline J gene. J is TRBJ2-2 and V is TRBV29-1; 10 positions agree with TRBD1. The V gene end was trimmed by 7 bases and the J gene end by 4 bases; junction bases not matched to a gene: 3. The germline gives CDR1 SQVTM, CDR2 ANQGSEA. The CDR3 loop spans 13 amino acids. CDR3: CSGDRGGTGELFF. CDR3 DNA, as far as it was read: TGCAGCGGGGACAGGGGCGGCACCGGGGAG.

Remarks on this clone: The read ends 3 residues before the CDR3 terminus; that terminus is restored from the germline J gene. This chain joins TRBV6-1 and TRBJ2-3, with 7 bases fitting TRBD1. The CDR3 loop spans 15 amino acids. Per germline, CDR1 MNHNS and CDR2 SASEGT. The CDR3 loop reads CASSEGQGGVQPQYF. CDR3 DNA, as far as it was read: TGTGCCAGCAGTGAAGGACAGGGTGGGGTTCAGCCG.

With respect to this clone: The CDR3 extends 3 residues past the end of the read, so its final part is completed from the germline J gene. The V call is TRBV5-1, the J call TRBJ2-2, with 7 bases aligning to TRBD1. The CDR3 has 15 residues. Germline-derived CDR1 and CDR2 are SGHRS and YFSETQ. CDR3 bases read: TGCGCCAGCAGCTTGGGTAGGGGGCTCGATGAAAAG. It encodes CASSLGRGLDEK. The full CDR3 reads CASSLGRGLDEKLFF.